This T cell receptor beta chain emerged from a study of patients and donors after allogeneic stem cell transplantation. The CDR3 sequence is 16 residues long. Per germline, CDR1 DFQATT and CDR2 SNEGSKA (reference sequence). The V end lost 0 bases, the J end lost 3 bases, and 18 bases lay between the germline ends. Using its own MiXCR run on the RT-PCR reads, TCRdb lists one record per CDR3 protein. The top ten hold roughly 27% of the sample, which has 90,000 to 120,000 distinct CDR3 sequences, roughly 37% seen once. This chain connects TRBV20-1 to TRBJ2-7, with D perhaps matching TRBD1 or TRBD2 (6 bases each). The clonotype was recovered from a human donor who was either an allogeneic HSCT recipient or a stem cell or donor lymphocyte infusion donor (not recorded which). It is not recorded whose cells these are; they may come from a transplant donor. Sequencing was performed on blood, either unsorted or a sorted T cell fraction (not recorded which). The CDR3, as DNA: TGCAGTGCTAGAGATCAGAGGGGGAGGACTTTCTACGAGCAGTACTTC. Its translation is CSARDQRGRTFYEQYF.